The 30 T cell receptor beta chains in this list originate from one sample, sequenced in a study of cytomegalovirus exposure and HLA in healthy donors. Primers: 60 Vbeta forward and 13 Jbeta reverse. The assay was immunoSEQ multiplex PCR, and TCRdb's table has in-frame clones only and misses some. The sample includes about 160,000 clones, about 79% of them seen just once. Sequencing was performed on PBMCs. All receptors derive from a man aged 45-65 years in good health and CMV-seropositive.

The chain employs TRBV4-1 and TRBJ2-7; D perhaps matches TRBD1 (5 bases). The CDR3 has 19 amino acids. The germline V and J ends were trimmed by 2 bases and 5 bases, with 28 bases remaining between them. The germline V gene encodes CDR1 MGHRA and CDR2 YSYEKL. CDR3 region: CASSQPLRFSSRGLHEQYV. The CDR3, as DNA: TGCGCCAGCAGCCAACCGCTACGGTTTAGTTCAAGGGGTCTCCACGAGCAGTACGTC.

This sequence joins TRBV28 and TRBJ2-2; TRBD1 is a possible D gene (6 bases). Germline lookup yields CDR1 MDHEN and CDR2 SYDVKM. The length of the CDR3 is 17 residues. Trimming took 7 bases from V and 1 from J, leaving 19 bases between them. In DNA, the CDR3 is TGTGCCAGCACCCCTCGAGGAACAGGGATGAACACCGGGGAGCTGTTTTTT. It encodes CASTPRGTGMNTGELFF. Based on the CDR3 plus reference TRBV28 and TRBJ2-2, the full variable domain is DVKVTQSSRYLVKRTGEKVFLECVQDMDHENMFWYRQDPGLGLRLIYFSYDVKMKEKGDIPEGYSVSREKKERFSLILESASTNQTSMYLCASTPRGTGMNTGELFFGEGSRLTVL.

This clone appeared a single time. The chain carries TRBV9 and TRBJ2-3; 8 nucleotides agree with TRBD2. Germline V gene sequence: CDR1 SGDLS, CDR2 YYNGEE. V lost 8 bases, J lost 1 base, and 6 bases stayed unmatched. The CDR3 covers 14 residues. For the CDR3, the DNA is TGTGCCAGTCAGAGCGGGGGAGGCACAGATACGCAGTATTTT. Its protein is CASQSGGGTDTQYF.

This clone was seen a few times. The genes are TRBV11-3 and TRBJ2-3; perhaps TRBD1 as D (6 bases). The V and J ends lost 1 base and 1 base respectively, with 9 bases between them. The CDR3 has 15 residues. Germline-derived CDR1 and CDR2 are SGHNT and YENEEA. The CDR3 sequence is CASSLGGGGTDTQYF. The CDR3 DNA reads TGTGCCAGCAGCTTAGGAGGGGGAGGCACAGATACGCAGTATTTT. Full variable domain (remainder filled in from reference TRBV11-3 and TRBJ2-3): EAGVVQSPRYKIIEKKQPVAFWCNPISGHNTLYWYLQNLGQGPELLIRYENEEAVDDSQLPKDRFSAERLKGVDSTLKIQPAELGDSAVYLCASSLGGGGTDTQYFGPGTRLTVL.

The chain combines TRBV11-1 with TRBJ2-7; D possibly corresponds to TRBD2 (6 bases). Germline V gives CDR1 SGHAT, CDR2 FQDESV (reference sequence). The CDR3 loop spans 14 amino acids. Trimming took 0 bases from V and 5 from J, leaving 11 bases between them. The CDR3, as DNA: TGTGCCAGCAGCTTAGCTCCGGGAGCGCACGAGCAGTACGTC. It is translated as CASSLAPGAHEQYV.

The chain couples TRBV6-5 to TRBJ1-2; D is undetermined. The CDR3 runs to 14 residues. Germline loops: CDR1 MNHEY, CDR2 SVGAGI. V lost 5 bases and J 5 bases, leaving 15 bases between the germline ends. As DNA, the CDR3 is TGTGCCAGCAGTGTCGGCAGGCCCGATTATGGCTACACCTTC. Translation gives CASSVGRPDYGYTF.

This clone has just one count. The V gene is TRBV10-3, the J gene TRBJ2-1, with TRBD2 matching over 9 bases. The CDR3 is 15 amino acids. V lost 5 bases, J lost 3 bases, and 5 bases stayed unmatched. Germline values: CDR1 ENHRY, CDR2 SYGVKD. As DNA, the CDR3 is TGTGCCATCAGTCGGGCGGGAGGGGGCTACAATGAGCAGTTCTTC. Translating gives CAISRAGGGYNEQFF.

The chain recombines TRBV7-2 with TRBJ2-5, with 15 bases aligning to TRBD2. This CDR3 region has 17 residues. V shed 4 bases and J 2 bases; nucleotides not matched to a gene: 5. Germline V gene lookup returns CDR1 SGHTA and CDR2 FQGNSA. The CDR3 sequence is CASSSGLAGGKQETQYF. The CDR3 DNA sequence: TGTGCCAGCAGCTCTGGACTAGCGGGGGGGAAGCAAGAGACCCAGTACTTC.

The gene calls are TRBV7-2 and TRBJ1-6, with TRBD1 matching 10 bases. Unmatched junction bases numbered 11, after V lost 5 bases and J lost 7 bases. The CDR3 totals 17 residues. Germline V gene data show CDR1 as SGHTA and CDR2 as FQGNSA. The CDR3 coding sequence is TGTGCCAGCAGCGGAAGACAGGGGGCGACTACAAATTCACCCCTCCACTTT. Translation: CASSGRQGATTNSPLHF.

The genes are TRBV18 and TRBJ2-5; 12 bases line up with TRBD2. The junction had 6 bases not matched to a gene; V was cut back by 5 bases and J by 2 bases. CDR1 is KGHSH, CDR2 LQKENI, per germline. The CDR3 loop spans 16 amino acids. CDR3 sequence: CASSRLAGVGQETQYF. CDR3 DNA sequence: TGTGCCAGCTCAAGACTAGCGGGAGTTGGTCAAGAGACCCAGTACTTC.

This clone was observed a few times. This rearrangement joins TRBV10-1 to TRBJ2-3; no definite D call. The CDR3 totals 13 residues. CDR1 WNHNN and CDR2 SYGVQD come from the germline V gene (reference sequence). V lost 3 bases and J 5 bases, leaving 9 bases between the germline ends. The CDR3 spells CASSDGPGDTQYF. As DNA, the CDR3 is TGCGCCAGCAGTGATGGGCCCGGAGATACGCAGTATTTT.

On this clone: At one end the junction does not follow the germline gene, possibly because of a read error. This chain connects TRBV7-9 to TRBJ2-1, with 12 bases identical to TRBD1. CDR1 and CDR2 from the germline V gene are SEHNR and FQNEAQ (reference sequence). The CDR3 runs 18 residues. The CDR3 loop reads CSSSTGTGGRSSYNEQFF. CDR3 coding DNA: TGTTCCAGCAGCACAGGGACAGGGGGCCGGAGCTCCTACAATGAGCAGTTCTTC. The variable domain in full, with the rest retrieved from reference TRBV7-9 and TRBJ2-1, is DTGVSQNPRHKITKRGQNVTFRCDPISEHNRLYWYRQTLGQGPEFLTYFQNEAQLEKSRLLSDRFSAERPKGSFSTLEIQRTEQGDSAMYLCSSSTGTGGRSSYNEQFFGPGTRLTVL.

This clone appeared a single time. In DNA form, the CDR3 reads TGTGCCAGCAGAACCGCGGTGGATGAAGCTTTCTTT. Its protein is CASRTAVDEAFF. J is TRBJ1-1 and V is TRBV27; D is uncertain. The CDR3 spans 12 residues. The V end was cut by 6 bases, the J end by 7 bases, with 12 bases between. Germline CDR1 reads MNHEY; CDR2 reads SMNVEV (reference sequence).

The table lists this clone with a count of one. The chain links TRBV25-1 to TRBJ2-5, with D possibly being TRBD1 (5 bases). V was pared by 2 bases and J by 5 bases, with 15 bases between. The CDR3 is 15 amino acids. Germline loops: CDR1 MGHDK, CDR2 SYGVNS. In DNA, the CDR3 is TGTGCCAGCAGTGAACCGGCAGGGTACGATGAGACCCAGTACTTC. Its protein is CASSEPAGYDETQYF.

This clone was found a few times. CDR3 in DNA: TGCAGCGTCGACCCAGGGGGCGGTAACACCGGGGAGCTGTTTTTT. It translates to CSVDPGGGNTGELFF. The V gene is TRBV29-1, the J gene TRBJ2-2, with 8 bases identical to TRBD1. This CDR3 is 15 amino acids long. Per germline, CDR1 SQVTM and CDR2 ANQGSEA. The trim removed 6 bases at V and 2 bases at J, leaving 8 bases unmatched.

CDR3 protein: CASSLRGGSTEAFF. The CDR3 DNA reads TGCGCCAGCAGCTTGCGGGGTGGGAGCACTGAAGCTTTCTTT. This chain connects TRBV5-1 to TRBJ1-1, with no clear D. From germline, CDR1 is SGHRS and CDR2 YFSETQ. V was shortened by 1 base and J by 4 bases, with 11 bases between the two germline ends. The length of the CDR3 is 14 residues.

Note on this clone: The sample has other DNA sequences that encode this CDR3 too. The gene calls are TRBV5-1 and TRBJ2-7; 7 bases align to TRBD2. This CDR3 comprises 13 residues. Trimming removed 5 bases from V and 2 bases from J; junction bases left unmatched: 4. Germline values: CDR1 SGHRS, CDR2 YFSETQ. CDR3 in DNA: TGCGCCAGCAGGCGGGAGCCGGCCTACGAGCAGTACTTC. Its translation is CASRREPAYEQYF.

This clone was observed a few times. CDR3: CASSLVSSGGVGEQFF. The CDR3 DNA follows: TGCGCCAGCAGCTTGGTTTCTTCGGGGGGGGTTGGTGAGCAGTTCTTC. This chain joins TRBV5-1 and TRBJ2-1; 8 bases match TRBD2. The CDR3 is made up of 16 amino acids. V dropped 0 bases and J dropped 9; count of bases not matched to a gene: 11. Germline V gene lookup returns CDR1 SGHRS and CDR2 YFSETQ.

The chain carries TRBV19 and TRBJ2-3; weak D call: TRBD2 (6 bases). This CDR3 has 14 amino acids. Per the germline V gene, CDR1 is LNHDA and CDR2 is SQIVND (reference sequence). The V end was cut by 3 bases, the J end by 1 base, with 8 bases between. The CDR3 DNA reads as TGTGCCAGTAGTATGGTAGCGGGCACAGATACGCAGTATTTT. Translated: CASSMVAGTDTQYF.

The rearrangement uses TRBV28 and TRBJ2-1, with 10 nucleotides matching TRBD2. Germline CDR1 and CDR2: MDHEN and SYDVKM. After removal of 3 bases from V and 5 bases from J, the junction contained 13 bases not matched to a gene. CDR3 length: 18 amino acids. CDR3 sequence: CASSFLPQWTSGDNEQFF. In DNA, the CDR3 is TGTGCCAGCAGTTTCCTTCCTCAATGGACTAGCGGAGACAATGAGCAGTTCTTC.

This clone was recorded once. The gene calls are TRBV9 and TRBJ2-3; perhaps TRBD1 as D (6 bases). This CDR3 has 16 amino acids. CDR1 and CDR2 (germline): SGDLS, YYNGEE. The germline V and J ends were trimmed by 4 bases and 6 bases, with 21 bases remaining between them. The CDR3 here is CASSITGTYVDDTQYF. CDR3 nucleotide sequence: TGTGCCAGCAGCATCACCGGGACATACGTCGATGATACGCAGTATTTT.

The V and J genes are TRBV29-1 and TRBJ2-1, with a tentative D call TRBD1 (5 bases). Per germline, CDR1 SQVTM and CDR2 ANQGSEA. V lost 8 bases to trimming and J lost 0 bases, with 14 bases between them. The CDR3 is 14 amino acids. CDR3 region: CSFKGVISYNEQFF. The DNA of the CDR3 is TGCAGCTTCAAAGGGGTCATCTCCTACAATGAGCAGTTCTTC.

The chain combines TRBV27 with TRBJ1-2; D is possibly TRBD1 (5 bases). Trimming stripped 2 bases from V and 8 bases from J, with 9 bases between. This CDR3 has 12 residues. CDR1 is MNHEY and CDR2 is SMNVEV in the germline V gene (reference sequence). The CDR3 nucleotides read TGTGCCAGCAGTTTACAGGGCGGCGGCTACACCTTC. Its translation: CASSLQGGGYTF.

The CDR3 DNA sequence: TGTGCCAGCTCGAGCGGGAGGAGGGGCAATGAGCAGTTCTTC. Amino acid sequence: CASSSGRRGNEQFF. V usage is TRBV5-6 and J usage is TRBJ2-1; 9 nucleotides align to TRBD2. V was pared by 7 bases and J by 6 bases, with 8 bases of the junction left unmatched. Per germline, CDR1 SGHDT and CDR2 YYEEEE. The CDR3 covers 14 residues. Full variable domain (remainder filled in from reference TRBV5-6 and TRBJ2-1): DAGVTQSPTHLIKTRGQQVTLRCSPKSGHDTVSWYQQALGQGPQFIFQYYEEEERQRGNFPDRFSGHQFPNYSSELNVNALLLGDSALYLCASSSGRRGNEQFFGPGTRLTVL.

The chain employs TRBV18 and TRBJ2-7, with D unresolved. This CDR3 is 13 amino acids long. Per germline, CDR1 KGHSH and CDR2 LQKENI. V was clipped by 1 base and J by 3 bases, with 7 bases between them. DNA for the CDR3: TGTGCCAGCTCACCACGAACGGACTACGAGCAGTACGTC. Its protein product is CASSPRTDYEQYV.

The chain employs TRBV30 and TRBJ2-6; D gene ambiguous. CDR1 and CDR2 from the germline V gene are GTSNPN and SVGIG (reference sequence). CDR3 size: 13 residues. The V end was cut by 2 bases, the J end by 1 base, with 3 bases between. CDR3 sequence reads: CAWSSSGANVLTF. The DNA of the CDR3 is TGTGCCTGGAGTTCATCTGGGGCCAACGTCCTGACTTTC.

CDR3 sequence (DNA): TGTGCCAGCAGCCCCTTTGAAGGATCAGGACAGCCCCAGCATTTT. Translating gives CASSPFEGSGQPQHF. The rearrangement links TRBV6-5 to TRBJ1-5; no reliable D call. Germline lookup yields CDR1 MNHEY and CDR2 SVGAGI. This CDR3 is built from 15 residues. Trimming took 6 bases from V and 7 from J, leaving 19 bases between them.

V and J are TRBV7-7 and TRBJ2-5, with D perhaps TRBD1 (6 bases). The V end lost 5 bases, the J end lost 2 bases, and 12 bases lay between the germline ends. Germline CDR1 is SSHAT and CDR2 is FNYEAQ (reference sequence). The CDR3 spans 14 residues. The CDR3 DNA sequence: TGTGCCAGCAGCCCCGACAGGTCTCAAGAGACCCAGTACTTC. Amino acid sequence: CASSPDRSQETQYF.

The table lists this clone with a few counts. The chain has TRBV2 and TRBJ2-3, with a tentative D call TRBD1 (5 bases). The V and J ends lost 4 bases and 1 base respectively, with 9 bases between them. Germline CDR1 reads SNHLY; CDR2 reads FYNNEI. This CDR3 contains 14 residues. This chain's CDR3 is CASSVFRGTDTQYF. The CDR3 DNA is TGTGCCAGCAGTGTTTTCAGGGGCACAGATACGCAGTATTTT.

The CDR3, as DNA: TGTGCCAGTAGTACCCTGTCGGGGTCTACCGGGGAGCTGTTTTTT. This sequence encodes CASSTLSGSTGELFF. J is TRBJ2-2 and V is TRBV19, with a weak D call TRBD2 (5 bases). With 4 bases removed from V and 5 bases from J, the gap between germline ends came to 14 bases. CDR1 LNHDA and CDR2 SQIVND come from the germline V gene (reference sequence). This CDR3 is built from 15 residues.